These T cell receptor beta chains were read from a single sample in a study of OX40 agonist ivuxolimab in advanced cancers. Repertoires were generated with immunoSEQ multiplex PCR, while TCRdb's copy carries only in-frame clones and drops some. Among 12,000 to 15,000 clones listed, 65% to 75% were seen once. The sequenced sample was CD4+ or CD8+ T cells sorted from blood, obtained in a trial of the OX40 agonist ivuxolimab. Receptors were obtained from an adult with an advanced solid tumor such as melanoma, head and neck, liver or kidney cancer. Each CDR3 is given with its conserved first and last residue.

V gene,CDR3 protein
TRBV27,CASSPWDRQETQYF
TRBV30,CAWSASGSTDTQYF
TRBV27,CASTPLGTGQHSYEQYF
TRBV18,CASSPRHYPGKTQYF
TRBV6-5,CASSYFQGARTEAFF
TRBV6-5,CASSSTGAFGEQYF
TRBV5-6,CASSEGEEYGYTF
TRBV7-2,CASSLVGDYEQYF
TRBV4-1,CASSQSRQDVYEQYF
TRBV6-4,CASAGTSGSTDTQYF